One sample yielded the 28 T cell receptor beta chains listed below, sequenced in a study of long-term antiretroviral therapy in people with HIV. A v3.0 immunoSEQ assay was performed at survey level. Profiling relied on immunoSEQ multiplex PCR, and the TCRdb table lists in-frame clones only, not all of them. This table holds over 15,000 clones, about 85% found once. This material consisted of unsorted PBMCs, taken 0.5 years after starting antiretroviral therapy. The receptors here all came from a woman in her forties with HIV.

This chain uses TRBV7-8 with TRBJ1-5; maybe TRBD1 (6 bases). The germline V gene encodes CDR1 SGHVS and CDR2 FQNEAQ. V was trimmed by 5 bases and J by 7 bases, leaving 21 bases between them. This CDR3 has 16 residues. The CDR3, as DNA: TGTGCCAGCAGCCTGCAGGACAGAAATGCAAGGCAGCCCCAGCATTTT. Its translation: CASSLQDRNARQPQHF.

The genes are TRBV18 and TRBJ2-3; maybe TRBD2 (5 bases). CDR3 length: 16 residues. V was clipped by 0 bases and J by 3 bases, with 13 bases between them. Per the germline V gene, CDR1 is KGHSH and CDR2 is LQKENI. The CDR3 sequence is CASSPPSVGRTDTQYF. The CDR3 region has the DNA TGTGCCAGCTCACCACCGAGTGTTGGGAGAACAGATACGCAGTATTTT. Looking up the rest from reference TRBV18 and TRBJ2-3 gives the full variable domain: NAGVMQNPRHLVRRRGQEARLRCSPMKGHSHVYWYRQLPEEGLKFMVYLQKENIIDESGMPKERFSAEFPKEGPSILRIQQVVRGDSAAYFCASSPPSVGRTDTQYFGPGTRLTVL.

V gene TRBV28 combines with J gene TRBJ1-1; D may be TRBD1 (5 bases). V was trimmed by 6 bases and J by 5 bases, leaving 13 bases between them. In germline, CDR1 is MDHEN, CDR2 SYDVKM. This CDR3 is 13 amino acids long. CDR3 residues: CASRWAEGTEAFF. The CDR3 bases are TGTGCCAGCAGGTGGGCCGAGGGGACTGAAGCTTTCTTT. The entire variable domain, with the rest obtained from reference TRBV28 and TRBJ1-1, is as follows: DVKVTQSSRYLVKRTGEKVFLECVQDMDHENMFWYRQDPGLGLRLIYFSYDVKMKEKGDIPEGYSVSREKKERFSLILESASTNQTSMYLCASRWAEGTEAFFGQGTRLTVV.

This clone was detected only once. The chain couples TRBV28 to TRBJ2-3; possibly TRBD1 or TRBD2 for D (6 bases each). Deletions cut 0 bases from V and 3 bases from J, with 13 bases between. This CDR3 contains 16 residues. Germline values: CDR1 MDHEN, CDR2 SYDVKM. CDR3 coding DNA: TGTGCCAGCAGTTTATGGGGGGAAGGGGGGACAGATACGCAGTATTTT. Protein: CASSLWGEGGTDTQYF. Variable domain in full (rest from reference TRBV28 and TRBJ2-3): DVKVTQSSRYLVKRTGEKVFLECVQDMDHENMFWYRQDPGLGLRLIYFSYDVKMKEKGDIPEGYSVSREKKERFSLILESASTNQTSMYLCASSLWGEGGTDTQYFGPGTRLTVL.

The chain has TRBV7-3 and TRBJ1-1; unclear D gene. Germline lookup yields CDR1 SGHTA and CDR2 FQGTGA. V gave up 2 bases and J gave up 2 bases, with 6 bases separating them. The CDR3 consists of 13 residues. The CDR3 nucleotides read TGTGCCAGCAGCTTACAGATAAACACTGAAGCTTTCTTT. Translated, it gives CASSLQINTEAFF.

This clone is judged medium-sized. Additional DNA sequences in this sample encode the identical CDR3. The J gene is TRBJ1-2, the V gene TRBV6-5; D unclear. This CDR3 spans 13 amino acids. Germline CDR1 and CDR2: MNHEY and SVGAGI. V shed 0 bases and J shed 6 bases, with 8 bases lying between them. The DNA for the CDR3 is TGTGCCAGCAGTTACTCGTCGGGTGATGGCTACACCTTC. The encoded protein is CASSYSSGDGYTF.

CDR3 bases: TGTGCCAGCACTGGAGGGATTGGGGCCAACGTCCTGACTTTC. It translates to CASTGGIGANVLTF. The chain uses TRBV6-5 and TRBJ2-6; perhaps TRBD2 as D (6 bases). In germline, CDR1 is MNHEY, CDR2 SVGAGI. Deletions cut 7 bases from V and 3 bases from J, with 10 bases between. This CDR3 region has 14 residues.

This chain links TRBV2 with TRBJ2-1; 8 nucleotides agree with TRBD2. V lost 7 bases, J lost 12 bases, and 14 bases stayed unmatched. This CDR3 is built from 14 residues. Looked up from germline, CDR1 is SNHLY and CDR2 is FYNNEI. The DNA of the CDR3 is TGTGCCAGCACTGGAGCGGGAGCTCTCCAAGGGCAGTTCTTC. Amino acid sequence: CASTGAGALQGQFF.

The V gene is TRBV28, the J gene TRBJ1-4; unclear D gene. Germline-derived CDR1 and CDR2 are MDHEN and SYDVKM. Trimming pared 1 base from V and 11 bases from J, leaving 8 bases between. CDR3 size: 12 residues. As DNA, the CDR3 is TGTGCCAGCAGTTTATATCCACGGAAACTGTTTTTT. It translates to CASSLYPRKLFF.

By frequency in the sample, this clone is large. This sequence joins TRBV14 and TRBJ2-7; 11 bases are shared with TRBD1. The CDR3 is 17 amino acids. CDR1 and CDR2 from the germline V gene are SGHDN and FVKESK. Losses at the gene ends were 2 bases for V and 4 bases for J; bases not matched to a gene: 10. The CDR3 coding sequence is TGTGCCAGCAGCCAAATGGTTTGGACAGGGGGCGAATACGAGCAGTACTTC. This sequence encodes CASSQMVWTGGEYEQYF.

A single count supports this clone. The chain carries TRBV28 and TRBJ2-7; 7 nucleotides agree with TRBD1. The V gene end was trimmed by 3 bases and the J gene end by 4 bases; junction bases not matched to a gene: 6. This CDR3 spans 14 amino acids. Germline loops: CDR1 MDHEN, CDR2 SYDVKM. CDR3 in amino acids: CASSLGQYIYEQYF. CDR3 DNA sequence: TGTGCCAGCAGTTTGGGACAGTACATTTACGAGCAGTACTTC.

The rearrangement joins TRBV11-2 to TRBJ2-3; D gene ambiguous. CDR1 is SGHAT and CDR2 is FQNNGV in the germline V gene. CDR3 length: 14 residues. With 5 bases removed from V and 8 bases from J, the gap between germline ends came to 17 bases. The CDR3: CASSTRVNHATQYF. The CDR3 bases are TGTGCCAGCAGCACACGGGTCAACCACGCTACGCAGTATTTT.

The chain links TRBV18 to TRBJ2-5, with a weak D call TRBD2 (5 bases). This CDR3 is 15 amino acids long. Trimming took off 6 bases at V and 2 bases at J, with 16 bases between the two ends. Germline values: CDR1 KGHSH, CDR2 LQKENI. The CDR3, as DNA: TGTGCCAGCTCCCTTACCGCGGGCAGTCAAGAGACCCAGTACTTC. Amino acids: CASSLTAGSQETQYF.

This chain joins TRBV6-1 and TRBJ1-4; D possibly corresponds to TRBD1 (6 bases). The CDR3 length is 12 residues. Germline V CDR1 and CDR2: MNHNS, SASEGT. The V end was cut by 5 bases, the J end by 7 bases, with 8 bases between. CDR3 sequence: CASSTGSEKLFF. CDR3 nucleotide sequence: TGTGCCAGCAGTACAGGGAGTGAAAAACTGTTTTTT.

This chain links TRBV27 with TRBJ2-7; a possible D gene is TRBD2 (5 bases). V was clipped by 8 bases and J by 0 bases, with 14 bases between them. The germline V gene has CDR1 MNHEY and CDR2 SMNVEV (reference sequence). The CDR3 consists of 14 residues. CDR3 residues: CASRRERNSYEQYF. In DNA, the CDR3 is TGTGCCAGCCGCCGTGAGCGGAACTCCTACGAGCAGTACTTC.

The chain is built from TRBV6-5 and TRBJ1-1, with a tentative D call TRBD1 (5 bases). Germline CDR1 MNHEY, CDR2 SVGAGI. The CDR3 is 14 amino acids. Trimming pared 8 bases from V and 1 base from J, leaving 14 bases between. Written as DNA, the CDR3 is TGTGCCAGCGTCCCCCCCGGGGGGAACACTGAAGCTTTCTTT. Its translation: CASVPPGGNTEAFF.

The rearrangement uses TRBV5-4 and TRBJ2-1, with TRBD2 identical over 9 bases. The ends lost 4 bases at V and 2 bases at J; junction bases unmatched: 7. Germline CDR1 reads SGHNT; CDR2 reads YYREEE (reference sequence). The CDR3 is 16 amino acids. The CDR3 here is CASSPAGLATYNEQFF. DNA of the CDR3: TGTGCCAGCAGCCCGGCTGGACTAGCGACCTACAATGAGCAGTTCTTC. Drawing the rest from reference TRBV5-4 and TRBJ2-1, the complete variable domain is ETGVTQSPTHLIKTRGQQVTLRCSSQSGHNTVSWYQQALGQGPQFIFQYYREEENGRGNFPPRFSGLQFPNYSSELNVNALELDDSALYLCASSPAGLATYNEQFFGPGTRLTVL.

The rearrangement joins TRBV21-1 to TRBJ2-5; the table's TRBD2 call for D was not verified on the DNA. TRBV21-1 constitutes a pseudogene. CDR3 length equals 12 residues. Here the CDR3 DNA reads TGTGCCAGCAGCAAAAGAGAGGGGACCCAGTACTTC. Protein: CASSKREGTQYF.

The chain combines TRBV15 with TRBJ2-3, with TRBD1 matching over 7 bases. The germline V gene encodes CDR1 LNHNV and CDR2 YYDKDF (reference sequence). This CDR3 spans 16 amino acids. J gave up 4 bases and V 3 bases, and 10 bases lay outside the gene matches. CDR3: CATSSERGRGADTQYF. The CDR3 DNA reads TGTGCCACCAGCAGCGAAAGGGGGCGAGGCGCAGATACGCAGTATTTT. The whole variable domain, remainder taken from reference TRBV15 and TRBJ2-3, is DAMVIQNPRYQVTQFGKPVTLSCSQTLNHNVMYWYQQKSSQAPKLLFHYYDKDFNNEADTPDNFQSRRPNTSFCFLDIRSPGLGDTAMYLCATSSERGRGADTQYFGPGTRLTVL.

V gene TRBV7-9 combines with J gene TRBJ2-7, with 7 positions matching TRBD1. With 1 base clipped from V and 2 bases from J, the junction kept 5 bases outside the gene matches. The V gene's germline CDR1 is SEHNR and CDR2 FQNEAQ (reference sequence). This CDR3 has 15 amino acids. CDR3 sequence reads: CASSLVAGGPYEQYF. In DNA form, the CDR3 reads TGTGCCAGCAGCTTAGTCGCAGGGGGTCCCTACGAGCAGTACTTC.

The genes are TRBV7-9 and TRBJ2-7; 10 nucleotides match TRBD2. Germline V lookup: CDR1 SEHNR, CDR2 FQNEAQ (reference sequence). The CDR3 has 17 amino acids. After removal of 5 bases from V and 4 bases from J, the junction contained 14 bases not matched to a gene. The CDR3 nucleotides read TGTGCCAGCAGCCCAGACCGGCCACTAGCGGGAAAGTACGAGCAGTACTTC. Protein sequence: CASSPDRPLAGKYEQYF. The variable domain in full, completed from reference TRBV7-9 and TRBJ2-7, reads DTGVSQNPRHKITKRGQNVTFRCDPISEHNRLYWYRQTLGQGPEFLTYFQNEAQLEKSRLLSDRFSAERPKGSFSTLEIQRTEQGDSAMYLCASSPDRPLAGKYEQYFGPGTRLTVT.

The CDR3 loop is CASSLNLAGGLTYEQYF. The CDR3 coding sequence is TGTGCCAGCTCACTCAATTTAGCGGGAGGGCTCACCTACGAGCAGTACTTC. This chain uses TRBV18 with TRBJ2-7, with 11 bases identical to TRBD2. The CDR3 has 17 amino acids. Germline V CDR1 and CDR2: KGHSH, LQKENI. The ends lost 4 bases at V and 2 bases at J; junction bases unmatched: 10.

CDR3 residues: CASSSSWGLAKNIQYF. The CDR3 nucleotides are TGTGCCAGCAGCTCAAGCTGGGGTCTAGCCAAAAACATTCAGTACTTC. The chain recombines TRBV11-3 with TRBJ2-4; D call uncertain. V was shortened by 4 bases and J by 0 bases, with 13 bases between the two germline ends. The CDR3 spans 16 residues. Per germline, CDR1 SGHNT and CDR2 YENEEA.

J is TRBJ2-1 and V is TRBV19, with 8 bases matching TRBD1. Trimming cost V 3 bases and J 6 bases; bases outside gene matches: 13. The CDR3 extends over 17 amino acids. CDR1 and CDR2 from the germline V gene are LNHDA and SQIVND (reference sequence). CDR3: CASSIPSRQGTGNEQFF. The CDR3 nucleotides are TGTGCCAGTAGTATCCCCTCCAGACAGGGGACGGGCAATGAGCAGTTCTTC.

The V and J genes are TRBV1 and TRBJ2-1; the D call TRBD2 from the table was never checked on the DNA. TRBV1 is designated a pseudogene. The CDR3 is 14 residues long. CDR3 DNA sequence: TGCACCAGCAGCCTCCCGGGACTAGCAAATGAGCAGTTCTTC. This sequence encodes CTSSLPGLANEQFF.

The chain combines TRBV7-9 with TRBJ2-7; D not certain. The CDR3 runs to 12 residues. Trimming left V 1 base short and J 4 bases short, with 5 bases between. From germline, CDR1 is SEHNR and CDR2 FQNEAQ (reference sequence). Here the CDR3 reads CASSLGWYEQYF. The CDR3 DNA reads TGTGCCAGCAGCTTAGGGTGGTACGAGCAGTACTTC.

The V and J genes are TRBV18 and TRBJ2-1; 9 nucleotides line up with TRBD2. The CDR3 contains 16 residues. CDR1 and CDR2 (germline): KGHSH, LQKENI. J was trimmed by 3 bases and V by 0 bases; bases with no gene match: 3. In nucleotides, the CDR3 is TGTGCCAGCTCACCACCGGGGCGGGAGGGCTACAATGAGCAGTTCTTC. Amino acids: CASSPPGREGYNEQFF. Together with reference TRBV18 and TRBJ2-1, the CDR3 gives the full variable domain: NAGVMQNPRHLVRRRGQEARLRCSPMKGHSHVYWYRQLPEEGLKFMVYLQKENIIDESGMPKERFSAEFPKEGPSILRIQQVVRGDSAAYFCASSPPGREGYNEQFFGPGTRLTVL.

The chain has TRBV5-6 and TRBJ2-5, with D perhaps TRBD1 (5 bases). Germline lookup yields CDR1 SGHDT and CDR2 YYEEEE. The CDR3 sequence is 13 residues long. Between the trimmed V and J ends, which lost 2 bases and 1 base, there was a span of 6 bases. The CDR3 region is CASSLDSQETQYF. CDR3 nucleotide sequence: TGTGCCAGCAGCTTAGACAGCCAAGAGACCCAGTACTTC.